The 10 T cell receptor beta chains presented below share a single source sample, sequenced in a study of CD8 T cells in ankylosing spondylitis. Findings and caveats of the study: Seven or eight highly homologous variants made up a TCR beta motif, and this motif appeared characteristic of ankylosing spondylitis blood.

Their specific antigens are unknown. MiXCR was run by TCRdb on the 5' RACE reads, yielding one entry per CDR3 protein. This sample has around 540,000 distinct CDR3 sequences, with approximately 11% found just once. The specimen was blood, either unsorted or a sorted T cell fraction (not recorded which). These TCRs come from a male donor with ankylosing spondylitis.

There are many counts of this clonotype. DNA for the CDR3: TGCAGTGCTAGAGTCCAGGGGGCGCTTAATCAGCCCCAGCATTTT. It yields the protein CSARVQGALNQPQHF. The chain has TRBV20-1 and TRBJ1-5; 8 nucleotides line up with TRBD1. The CDR3 spans 15 residues. CDR1 and CDR2 from the germline V gene are DFQATT and SNEGSKA (reference sequence). Trimming removed 1 base from V and 4 bases from J; junction bases left unmatched: 6.

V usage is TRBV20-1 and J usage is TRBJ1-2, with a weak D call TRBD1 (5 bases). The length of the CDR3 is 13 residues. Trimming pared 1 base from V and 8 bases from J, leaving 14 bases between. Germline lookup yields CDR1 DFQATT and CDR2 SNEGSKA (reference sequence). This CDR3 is CSARGLGEEGYTF. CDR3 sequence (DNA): TGCAGTGCTAGAGGTTTGGGGGAAGAGGGCTACACCTTC.

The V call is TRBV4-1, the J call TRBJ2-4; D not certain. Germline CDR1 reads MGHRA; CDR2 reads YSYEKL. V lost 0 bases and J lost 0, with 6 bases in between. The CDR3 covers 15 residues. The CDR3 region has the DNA TGCGCCAGCAGCCAAGACTCGGTAGCCAAAAACATTCAGTACTTC. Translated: CASSQDSVAKNIQYF.

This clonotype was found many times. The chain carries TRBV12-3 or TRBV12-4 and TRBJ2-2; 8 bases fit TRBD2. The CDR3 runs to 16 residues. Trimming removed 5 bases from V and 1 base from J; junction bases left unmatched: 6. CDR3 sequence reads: CASSLSTSENTGELFF. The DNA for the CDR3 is TGTGCCAGCAGTCTCTCGACTAGCGAGAACACCGGGGAGCTGTTTTTT.

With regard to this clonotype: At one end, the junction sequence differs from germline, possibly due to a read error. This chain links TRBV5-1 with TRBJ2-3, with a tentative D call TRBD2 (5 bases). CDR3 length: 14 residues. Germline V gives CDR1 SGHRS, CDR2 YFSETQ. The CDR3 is CASSLAGGTDAQYF. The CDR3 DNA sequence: TGCGCCAGCAGCTTGGCCGGAGGCACAGATGCGCAGTATTTT.

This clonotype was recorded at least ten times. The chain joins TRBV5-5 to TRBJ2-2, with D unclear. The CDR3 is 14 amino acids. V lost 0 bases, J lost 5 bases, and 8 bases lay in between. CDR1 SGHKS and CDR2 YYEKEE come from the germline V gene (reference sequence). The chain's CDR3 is CASSLDVGTGELFF. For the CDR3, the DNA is TGTGCCAGCAGCTTGGATGTGGGGACCGGGGAGCTGTTTTTT.

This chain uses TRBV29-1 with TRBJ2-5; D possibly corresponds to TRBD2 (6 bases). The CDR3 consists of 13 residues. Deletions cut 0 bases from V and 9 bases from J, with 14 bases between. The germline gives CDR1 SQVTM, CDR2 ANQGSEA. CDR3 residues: CSVEDSDYPAQYF. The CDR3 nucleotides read TGCAGCGTTGAAGATTCGGACTACCCAGCCCAGTACTTC.

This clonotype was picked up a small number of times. The CDR3 spells CASSPDRFRDTGTQYF. CDR3 sequence (DNA): TGTGCCAGCAGCCCCGATCGGTTTCGGGACACAGGGACCCAGTACTTC. This sequence joins TRBV14 and TRBJ2-5; D is perhaps TRBD1 (6 bases). V was pared by 4 bases and J by 7 bases, with 22 bases between. Germline V gives CDR1 SGHDN, CDR2 FVKESK. This CDR3 has 16 amino acids.

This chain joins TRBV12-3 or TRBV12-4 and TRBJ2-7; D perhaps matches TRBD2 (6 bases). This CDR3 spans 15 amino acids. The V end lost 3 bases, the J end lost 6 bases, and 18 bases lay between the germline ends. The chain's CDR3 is CASSLGGRGKAEQYF. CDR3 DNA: TGTGCCAGCAGTTTGGGGGGAAGAGGGAAAGCCGAGCAGTACTTC.

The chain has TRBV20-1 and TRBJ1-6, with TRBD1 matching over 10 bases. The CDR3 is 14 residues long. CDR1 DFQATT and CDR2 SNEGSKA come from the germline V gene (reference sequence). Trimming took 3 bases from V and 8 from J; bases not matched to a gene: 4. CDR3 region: CSARGTGVDSPLHF. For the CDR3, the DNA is TGCAGTGCTAGGGGGACAGGGGTCGATTCACCCCTCCACTTT.